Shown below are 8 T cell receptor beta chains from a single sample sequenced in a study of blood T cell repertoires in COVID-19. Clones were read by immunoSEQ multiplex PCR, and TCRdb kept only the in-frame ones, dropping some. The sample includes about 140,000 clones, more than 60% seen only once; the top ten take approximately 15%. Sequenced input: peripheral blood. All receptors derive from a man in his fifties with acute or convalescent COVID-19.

CDR3 coding DNA: TGTGCCAGCAGCCGCGGACAGGGGGGGTTAGGTGAAAAACTGTTTTTT. Translation gives CASSRGQGGLGEKLFF. This chain links TRBV11-2 with TRBJ1-4, with TRBD1 identical over 10 bases. In germline, CDR1 is SGHAT, CDR2 FQNNGV. Trimming cost V 5 bases and J 7 bases; bases outside gene matches: 10. This CDR3 has 16 residues.

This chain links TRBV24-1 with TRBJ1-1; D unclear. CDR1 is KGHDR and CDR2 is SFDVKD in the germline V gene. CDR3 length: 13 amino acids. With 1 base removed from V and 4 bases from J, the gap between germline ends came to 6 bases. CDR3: CATSDFGGTEAFF. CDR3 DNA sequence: TGTGCCACCAGTGATTTCGGCGGCACTGAAGCTTTCTTT.

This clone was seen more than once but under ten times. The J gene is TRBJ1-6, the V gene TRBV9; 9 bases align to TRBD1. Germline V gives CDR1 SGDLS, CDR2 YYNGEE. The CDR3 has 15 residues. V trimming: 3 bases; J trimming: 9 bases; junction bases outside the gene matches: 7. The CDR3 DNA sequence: TGTGCCAGCAGCGGAGACGGGACAGGGACTTCACCCCTCCACTTT. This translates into CASSGDGTGTSPLHF.

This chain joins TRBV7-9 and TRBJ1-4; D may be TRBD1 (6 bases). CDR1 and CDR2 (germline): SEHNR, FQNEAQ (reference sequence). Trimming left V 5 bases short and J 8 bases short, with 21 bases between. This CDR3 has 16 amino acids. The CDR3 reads CASSPRVGGASEKLFF. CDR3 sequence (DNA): TGTGCCAGCAGCCCCCGGGTGGGGGGGGCTTCAGAAAAACTGTTTTTT. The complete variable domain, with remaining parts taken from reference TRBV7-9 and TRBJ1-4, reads DTGVSQNPRHKITKRGQNVTFRCDPISEHNRLYWYRQTLGQGPEFLTYFQNEAQLEKSRLLSDRFSAERPKGSFSTLEIQRTEQGDSAMYLCASSPRVGGASEKLFFGSGTQLSVL.

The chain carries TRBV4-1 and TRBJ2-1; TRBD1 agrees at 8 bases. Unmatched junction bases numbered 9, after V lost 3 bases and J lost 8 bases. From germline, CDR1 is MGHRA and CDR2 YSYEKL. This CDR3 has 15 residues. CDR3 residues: CASSHGAGGLDEQFF. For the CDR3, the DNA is TGCGCCAGCAGCCATGGGGCAGGGGGCCTAGATGAGCAGTTCTTC.

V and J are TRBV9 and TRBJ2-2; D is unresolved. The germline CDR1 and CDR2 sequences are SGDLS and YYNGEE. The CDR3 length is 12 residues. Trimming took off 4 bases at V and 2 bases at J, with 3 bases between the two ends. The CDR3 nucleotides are TGTGCCAGCAGCCTTAACACCGGGGAGCTGTTTTTT. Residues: CASSLNTGELFF.

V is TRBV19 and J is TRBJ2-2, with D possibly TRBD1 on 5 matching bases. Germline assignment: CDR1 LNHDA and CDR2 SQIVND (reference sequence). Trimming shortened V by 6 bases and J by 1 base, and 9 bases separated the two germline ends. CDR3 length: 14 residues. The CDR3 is CASSATGNTGELFF. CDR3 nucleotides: TGTGCCAGTAGCGCCACAGGGAACACCGGGGAGCTGTTTTTT.

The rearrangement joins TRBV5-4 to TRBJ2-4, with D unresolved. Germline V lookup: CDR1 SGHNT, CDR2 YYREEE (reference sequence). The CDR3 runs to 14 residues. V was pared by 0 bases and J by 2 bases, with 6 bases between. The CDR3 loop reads CASSLGGSKNIQYF. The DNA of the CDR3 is TGTGCCAGCAGCTTGGGCGGTTCCAAAAACATTCAGTACTTC.